These T cell receptor beta chains were read from a single sample in a study of T cells after yellow fever vaccination. TCRdb reprocessed the 5' RACE reads via MiXCR and lists one record per CDR3 protein. The sample consists of 350,000 to 450,000 distinct CDR3 sequences, around a sixth of them appearing once. Sequencing was performed on PBMCs, taken before the yellow fever booster vaccination. Source of these receptors: a man between 18 and 29 years old who received the YFV17D yellow fever vaccine. CDR3s include the opening cysteine and the closing phenylalanine or tryptophan. Each record gives: clone size, J gene, D gene, V gene, CDR3 DNA, CDR3 protein. D genes are given only for firm matches. Clone sizes are given selectively: once, few, many, or a class where the clone is expanded.

clone size: -; J gene: TRBJ2-7; D gene: -; V gene: TRBV20-1; CDR3 DNA: TGCAGTGCTAACCAGGCACTACCCTCCTACGAGCAGTACTTC; CDR3 protein: CSANQALPSYEQYF
clone size: many; J gene: TRBJ1-6; D gene: -; V gene: TRBV4-3; CDR3 DNA: TGCGCCAGCAGCCAAGTAAATAATTCACCCCTCCACTTT; CDR3 protein: CASSQVNNSPLHF
clone size: many; J gene: TRBJ2-7; D gene: TRBD2; V gene: TRBV12-3/TRBV12-4; CDR3 DNA: TGTGCCAGCAGTCTAGCGGAAAGCTCCTACGAGCAGTACTTC; CDR3 protein: CASSLAESSYEQYF
clone size: -; J gene: TRBJ2-5; D gene: TRBD1; V gene: TRBV7-9; CDR3 DNA: TGTGCCAGCAGCTTCGGGACAGGGCGCGAGACCCAGTACTTC; CDR3 protein: CASSFGTGRETQYF
clone size: -; J gene: TRBJ1-5; D gene: TRBD1; V gene: TRBV4-3; CDR3 DNA: TGCGCCAGCAGCCCGTCCCGGGACAGGGCGGGGGGTCAGCCCCAGCATTTT; CDR3 protein: CASSPSRDRAGGQPQHF
clone size: few; J gene: TRBJ1-6; D gene: TRBD1; V gene: TRBV7-2; CDR3 DNA: TGTGCCAGCAGCGTGGGACAGACTAATTCACCCCTCCACTTT; CDR3 protein: CASSVGQTNSPLHF
clone size: many; J gene: TRBJ2-1; D gene: TRBD1; V gene: TRBV6-5; CDR3 DNA: TGTGCCAGCAGTAAAAAGGGACAGGGGGCGGGGGAGCAGTTCTTC; CDR3 protein: CASSKKGQGAGEQFF
clone size: -; J gene: TRBJ1-1; D gene: -; V gene: TRBV18; CDR3 DNA: TGTGCCAGCTCACCCACGGGGGGGAGCACTGAAGCTTTCTTT; CDR3 protein: CASSPTGGSTEAFF
clone size: many; J gene: TRBJ1-2; D gene: -; V gene: TRBV5-1; CDR3 DNA: TGCGCCAGCAGCTCCCCTCTCCTCCCGGGCGGCTATGGCTACACCTTC; CDR3 protein: CASSSPLLPGGYGYTF
clone size: -; J gene: TRBJ2-2; D gene: TRBD2; V gene: TRBV4-2; CDR3 DNA: TGTGCCAGCAGCCAAGACGCTATCGGGGGGGCCTACACCGGGGAGCTGTTTTTT; CDR3 protein: CASSQDAIGGAYTGELFF
clone size: few; J gene: TRBJ2-1; D gene: TRBD1; V gene: TRBV7-2; CDR3 DNA: TGTGCCAGCAGCTTAGAGGGGACAGGGCGGATCTTC; CDR3 protein: CASSLEGTGRIF
clone size: few; J gene: TRBJ1-1; D gene: -; V gene: TRBV12-3/TRBV12-4; CDR3 DNA: TGTGCCAGCAGTTTACGGAGGGCCACTGAAGCTTTCTTT; CDR3 protein: CASSLRRATEAFF
clone size: -; J gene: TRBJ1-1; D gene: -; V gene: TRBV7-2; CDR3 DNA: TGTGCCTCCTCCCCGACCGGTCAGAGGAACACTGAAGCTTTCTTT; CDR3 protein: CASSPTGQRNTEAFF
clone size: -; J gene: TRBJ2-1; D gene: -; V gene: TRBV7-8; CDR3 DNA: TGTGCCAGCAGCCTAACTAGGGAACACTCCTACAATGAGCAGTTCTTC; CDR3 protein: CASSLTREHSYNEQFF
clone size: -; J gene: TRBJ2-3; D gene: TRBD1; V gene: TRBV12-3/TRBV12-4; CDR3 DNA: TGTGCCAGCAGTCCGTGGACAGGGAATACAGATACGCAGTATTTT; CDR3 protein: CASSPWTGNTDTQYF
clone size: few; J gene: TRBJ1-1; D gene: -; V gene: TRBV11-3; CDR3 DNA: TGTGCCAGCAGCTTTCGGTTAGGCACTGAAGCTTTCTTT; CDR3 protein: CASSFRLGTEAFF
clone size: few; J gene: TRBJ2-5; D gene: TRBD2; V gene: TRBV7-6; CDR3 DNA: TGTGCCAGCAGCCTCAGTCTGGGACTAGCGGGGGGGCCAAAGACCCAGTACTTC; CDR3 protein: CASSLSLGLAGGPKTQYF
clone size: many; J gene: TRBJ1-1; D gene: -; V gene: TRBV7-9; CDR3 DNA: TGTGCCAGCAGCTTAACAATGAACACTGAAGCTTTCTTT; CDR3 protein: CASSLTMNTEAFF
clone size: -; J gene: TRBJ2-7; D gene: TRBD2; V gene: TRBV27; CDR3 DNA: TGTGCCAGCAGTTTGCTAGCGGACTACGAGCAGTACTTC; CDR3 protein: CASSLLADYEQYF
clone size: few; J gene: TRBJ2-2; D gene: -; V gene: TRBV23-1; CDR3 DNA: TGCGCCAGCAAGGGAGTAGGGGAGACAGCGACTACCGGGGAGCTGTTTTTT; CDR3 protein: CASKGVGETATTGELFF
clone size: -; J gene: TRBJ1-1; D gene: TRBD1; V gene: TRBV18; CDR3 DNA: TGTGCCAGCTCGCTCCTCCTACAGGGGATGAACACTGAAGCTTTCTTT; CDR3 protein: CASSLLLQGMNTEAFF
clone size: -; J gene: TRBJ1-4; D gene: TRBD1; V gene: TRBV4-1; CDR3 DNA: TGCGCCAGCAGCTTCAGGACAGGGCGGGTCGCAACTAATGAAAAACTGTTTTTT; CDR3 protein: CASSFRTGRVATNEKLFF
clone size: few; J gene: TRBJ1-1; D gene: TRBD1; V gene: TRBV12-3/TRBV12-4; CDR3 DNA: TGTGCCAGCAGGGTACAGGGGGCGAGACGCACTGAAGCTTTCTTT; CDR3 protein: CASRVQGARRTEAFF
clone size: many; J gene: TRBJ2-1; D gene: -; V gene: TRBV19; CDR3 DNA: TGTGCCAGTAATCCCGGGTTAGACTCCTACAATGAGCAGTTCTTC; CDR3 protein: CASNPGLDSYNEQFF
clone size: few; J gene: TRBJ1-2; D gene: -; V gene: TRBV4-1; CDR3 DNA: TGCGCCAGCAGCCCCTCTTCGGGGGGCTCTTATGGCTACACCTTC; CDR3 protein: CASSPSSGGSYGYTF
clone size: -; J gene: TRBJ1-1; D gene: -; V gene: TRBV30; CDR3 DNA: TGTGCCTGGAGTCTCCGGGGGGGGTCGAACACTGAAGCTTTCTTT; CDR3 protein: CAWSLRGGSNTEAFF
clone size: few; J gene: TRBJ2-3; D gene: TRBD2; V gene: TRBV7-3; CDR3 DNA: TGTGCCAGCAGCTTAAGACTAGCGGTCACAGATACGCAGTATTTT; CDR3 protein: CASSLRLAVTDTQYF
clone size: -; J gene: TRBJ2-5; D gene: TRBD2; V gene: TRBV4-1; CDR3 DNA: TGCGCCAGCAGCCCTAACGGGGCGGGGGACCGAAAAGAGACCCAGTACTTC; CDR3 protein: CASSPNGAGDRKETQYF
clone size: -; J gene: TRBJ1-2; D gene: -; V gene: TRBV12-3/TRBV12-4; CDR3 DNA: TGTGCCAGCAGCCCCAAGATTTGGTCCAACTATGGCTACACCTTC; CDR3 protein: CASSPKIWSNYGYTF
clone size: -; J gene: TRBJ1-1; D gene: -; V gene: TRBV5-1; CDR3 DNA: TGCGCCAGCAGCTCCCCGGCAGCCCACACTGAAGCTTTCTTT; CDR3 protein: CASSSPAAHTEAFF
clone size: -; J gene: TRBJ2-2; D gene: TRBD1; V gene: TRBV20-1; CDR3 DNA: TGCGGGGGACAGCTAGCGAACACCGGGGAGCTGTTTTTT; CDR3 protein: CGGQLANTGELFF
clone size: few; J gene: TRBJ2-3; D gene: -; V gene: TRBV15; CDR3 DNA: TGTGCCACCAGCAGAGATCGCCCTGATACGCAGTATTTT; CDR3 protein: CATSRDRPDTQYF
clone size: few; J gene: TRBJ1-1; D gene: -; V gene: TRBV7-2; CDR3 DNA: TGTGCCAGCAGCTTAGCGAGCCTTAACACTGAAGCTTTCTTT; CDR3 protein: CASSLASLNTEAFF
clone size: -; J gene: TRBJ2-1; D gene: TRBD2; V gene: TRBV4-3; CDR3 DNA: TGCGCCAGCAGCCAGGAGATAGCGGGGAGCTCCTACAATGAGCAGTTCTTC; CDR3 protein: CASSQEIAGSSYNEQFF
clone size: few; J gene: TRBJ1-5; D gene: -; V gene: TRBV4-1; CDR3 DNA: TGCGCCAGCAGCCAAGTCAGGGTGGAACAGCCCCAGCATTTT; CDR3 protein: CASSQVRVEQPQHF
clone size: few; J gene: TRBJ2-5; D gene: -; V gene: TRBV7-9; CDR3 DNA: TGTGCCAGCAGCTTAGAACCGCGGCAGCAAGAGACCCAGTACTTC; CDR3 protein: CASSLEPRQQETQYF